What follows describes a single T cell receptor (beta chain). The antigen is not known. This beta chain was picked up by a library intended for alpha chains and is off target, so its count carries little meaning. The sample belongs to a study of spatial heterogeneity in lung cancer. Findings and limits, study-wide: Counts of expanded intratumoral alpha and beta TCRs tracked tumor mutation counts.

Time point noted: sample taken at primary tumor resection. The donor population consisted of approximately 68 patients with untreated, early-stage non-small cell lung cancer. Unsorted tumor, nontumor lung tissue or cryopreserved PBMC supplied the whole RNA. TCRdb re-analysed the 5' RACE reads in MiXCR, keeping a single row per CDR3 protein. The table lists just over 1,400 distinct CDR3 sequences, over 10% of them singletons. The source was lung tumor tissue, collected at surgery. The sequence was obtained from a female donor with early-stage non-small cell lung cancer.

This chain's CDR3 is CASSQDWAVTKNIQYF. Written as DNA, the CDR3 is TGCGCCAGCAGCCAAGATTGGGCAGTTACCAAAAACATTCAGTACTTC. The gene calls are TRBV4-3 and TRBJ2-4; D uncertain. The germline V and J ends were trimmed by 0 bases and 2 bases, with 11 bases remaining between them. The CDR3 contains 16 residues. CDR1 and CDR2 (germline): LGHNA, YSLEER.